This record looks at one TCR beta chain sequence and its context. Its antigen remains unknown. Specified time point: peripheral blood 6 weeks after treatment start. The data were produced by immunoSEQ multiplex PCR, yet TCRdb's version contains in-frame clones alone and is incomplete. The sample carries some 120,000 clones, around nine tenths recorded once. The data were obtained in a study of PD-L1 blockade in urothelial cancer. Study background: Patients previously received 0 to 3 chemotherapy regimens.

This CDR3 has 14 residues. The ends were cut back, 6 bases at V and 1 base at J, with 13 bases in the middle. In germline, CDR1 is SNHLY, CDR2 FYNNEI. Whole-study findings and limits: When pretreatment blood TCR clonality was below the median, it predicted better survival. Expansion of tumor-associated blood clones at 3 weeks was greater in durable-benefit patients.

Here the sequenced sample was PBMCs, taken around atezolizumab (anti-PD-L1) treatment. The rearrangement uses TRBV2 and TRBJ2-7; D might be TRBD2 (6 bases). This sequence was found in a man between 60 and 70 years old with urothelial cancer. CDR3 coding DNA: TGTGCCAGCAGGGCCGGGACTTCTTCCTACGAGCAGTACTTC. This gives the protein CASRAGTSSYEQYF.